Following are 2 T cell receptor beta chains from one sample sequenced in a study of cytomegalovirus exposure and HLA in healthy donors. PCR involved 60 Vbeta and 13 Jbeta primers. Produced via immunoSEQ multiplex PCR; TCRdb's table is partial and in-frame only. There are approximately 190,000 clones in the sample; around four fifths occur only once, and approximately 6.5% lies in the top ten. What was sequenced was PBMCs. These receptors were collected from a woman in her forties or fifties in good health and CMV-seropositive.

This clone was recorded a few times. The gene calls are TRBV15 and TRBJ2-5; D is undetermined. Germline V gene lookup returns CDR1 LNHNV and CDR2 YYDKDF (reference sequence). The CDR3 runs to 13 residues. V gave up 1 base and J gave up 7 bases, with 10 bases separating them. CDR3 sequence: CATSRAEEWTQYF. CDR3 nucleotide sequence: TGTGCCACCAGCAGAGCAGAAGAATGGACCCAGTACTTC.

The V and J genes are TRBV5-8 and TRBJ1-3; maybe TRBD1 (5 bases). With 1 base removed from V and 2 bases from J, the gap between germline ends came to 10 bases. The CDR3 is 15 amino acids. Germline V gives CDR1 SGHTS, CDR2 YDEGEE. CDR3 coding DNA: TGTGCCAGCAGCTTGACGCAGGGCGCTGGAAACACCATATATTTT. Translated, it gives CASSLTQGAGNTIYF.